This passage covers 31 T cell receptor beta chains from one sample sequenced in a study of shared clonotypes between healthy human individuals (dated by TCRdb to between 2020 and 2021). Receptor libraries were prepared by the immunoSEQ multiplex PCR assay. Drawn from immuneACCESS, this table holds only the in-frame rearrangements with V and J called that TCRdb kept. Clones are partly lost; checked studies trace under half to an unresolved V gene and leave the rest unexplained. The sample has about 2.5 million clones on record, 85% to 95% of them singletons. 0.3% to 0.45% of the sample lies in the top ten. Sequences were obtained from naive CD4+ T cells from PBMCs. The label giving this sample's cell subset or site can be read as: CD45RA+ positively selected. Receptor source: a man younger than 35 in good health. Some clones in this sample may be carry-over from other donors' samples.

This clone has more than one count but fewer than ten. The chain combines TRBV5-1 with TRBJ1-1; TRBD1 matches 9 bases. The CDR3 has 15 amino acids. From germline, CDR1 is SGHRS and CDR2 YFSETQ. V trimming: 4 bases; J trimming: 3 bases; junction bases outside the gene matches: 7. CDR3 region: CASSRTGGEYTEAFF. As DNA, the CDR3 is TGCGCCAGCAGCAGAACAGGGGGCGAGTACACTGAAGCTTTCTTT.

This chain links TRBV28 with TRBJ2-7; TRBD2 agrees at 7 bases. V was clipped by 7 bases and J by 3 bases; unmatched bases: 6. The CDR3 has 13 residues. CDR1 and CDR2 from the germline V gene are MDHEN and SYDVKM. CDR3 in DNA: TGTGCCAGCACCACCAGGGACTACTACGAGCAGTACTTC. This translates into CASTTRDYYEQYF.

Turning to this clone: In the same sample, other DNA sequences code for this CDR3. The genes are TRBV7-9 and TRBJ1-5; D gene uncertain. V was clipped by 1 base and J by 5 bases, with 9 bases between them. Germline V gives CDR1 SEHNR, CDR2 FQNEAQ (reference sequence). CDR3 size: 14 residues. The CDR3 coding sequence is TGTGCCAGCAGCTTAGGCGGCAGAGATCAGCCCCAGCATTTT. As protein: CASSLGGRDQPQHF.

The rearrangement joins TRBV15 to TRBJ2-3; D gene unclear. The germline V gene encodes CDR1 LNHNV and CDR2 YYDKDF (reference sequence). The CDR3 has 14 residues. With 2 bases removed from V and 1 base from J, the gap between germline ends came to 7 bases. The DNA of the CDR3 is TGTGCCACCAGCAGAACGAGCGGCACAGATACGCAGTATTTT. Translating gives CATSRTSGTDTQYF.

V is TRBV6-5 and J is TRBJ2-7; D may be TRBD1 (6 bases). Per germline, CDR1 MNHEY and CDR2 SVGAGI. Trimming shortened V by 6 bases and J by 3 bases, and 15 bases separated the two germline ends. The CDR3 has 14 amino acids. The CDR3 nucleotides are TGTGCCAGCAGCTTTTTTCCACAGGGCTACGAGCAGTACTTC. The encoded protein is CASSFFPQGYEQYF.

V is TRBV9 and J is TRBJ1-5, with D tentatively TRBD1 (6 bases). Germline V gene sequence: CDR1 SGDLS, CDR2 YYNGEE. The V gene lost 2 bases and the J gene lost 5 bases, with 11 bases spanning the gap. This CDR3 has 14 residues. The CDR3 here is CASSVGTQYQPQHF. In nucleotides, the CDR3 is TGTGCCAGCAGCGTCGGGACACAATATCAGCCCCAGCATTTT.

V is TRBV27 and J is TRBJ2-7; TRBD2 is a possible D gene (5 bases). The germline gives CDR1 MNHEY, CDR2 SMNVEV (reference sequence). The V gene lost 6 bases and the J gene lost 5 bases, with 14 bases spanning the gap. CDR3 length equals 13 residues. In DNA form, the CDR3 reads TGTGCCAGCAGGGGTAGGACTGGCCACGAGCAGTACTTC. Encoded protein: CASRGRTGHEQYF.

This rearrangement joins TRBV7-3 to TRBJ2-1, with 8 bases aligning to TRBD2. With 5 bases clipped from V and 6 bases from J, the junction kept 9 bases outside the gene matches. Germline CDR1 reads SGHTA; CDR2 reads FQGTGA. The CDR3 sequence is 15 residues long. The CDR3 nucleotides read TGTGCCAGCAGCCGCCTCGGGGGGGGCCCCAATGAGCAGTTCTTC. It encodes CASSRLGGGPNEQFF.

The CDR3, as DNA: TGTGCCAGCAGCTTATCGGGCACAAAGAGCTCTGGAAACACCATATATTTT. Encoded protein: CASSLSGTKSSGNTIYF. The chain uses TRBV7-2 and TRBJ1-3; D remains unclear. Germline V gives CDR1 SGHTA, CDR2 FQGNSA. V lost 2 bases and J 0 bases, leaving 14 bases between the germline ends. CDR3 length: 17 amino acids. The full variable domain, with the rest looked up from reference TRBV7-2 and TRBJ1-3, is GAGVSQSPSNKVTEKGKDVELRCDPISGHTALYWYRQSLGQGLEFLIYFQGNSAPDKSGLPSDRFSAERTGGSVSTLTIQRTQQEDSAVYLCASSLSGTKSSGNTIYFGEGSWLTVV.

V is TRBV5-4 and J is TRBJ2-5, with 9 bases lining up with TRBD2. CDR1 and CDR2 (germline): SGHNT, YYREEE (reference sequence). The J segment lost 4 bases and the V segment lost 4 bases, leaving 2 bases of the junction unmatched. This CDR3 is 13 amino acids long. CDR3 nucleotides: TGTGCCAGCAGCCGAGCGGGAGGAGAGACCCAGTACTTC. Translating it yields CASSRAGGETQYF.

The chain couples TRBV4-1 to TRBJ1-1; D might be TRBD1 (6 bases). Germline loops: CDR1 MGHRA, CDR2 YSYEKL. The CDR3 sequence is 15 residues long. With 1 base removed from V and 3 bases from J, the gap between germline ends came to 12 bases. CDR3 amino acids: CASSQVGRGDTEAFF. In DNA, the CDR3 is TGCGCCAGCAGCCAAGTCGGCAGGGGAGACACTGAAGCTTTCTTT.

The CDR3 region has the DNA TGTGCCAGCTGCCAGGTCGGGCTGAGCTCCTACGAGCAGTACTTC. Protein product: CASCQVGLSSYEQYF. The gene calls are TRBV28 and TRBJ2-7; D unresolved. Germline V gives CDR1 MDHEN, CDR2 SYDVKM. This CDR3 spans 15 amino acids. Deletions cut 8 bases from V and 0 bases from J, with 17 bases between.

As DNA, the CDR3 is TGTGCCAGCAGGGCGAGGGGGGCCCGGGAGACCCAGTACTTC. This gives the protein CASRARGARETQYF. V gene TRBV11-2 combines with J gene TRBJ2-5; either TRBD1 or TRBD2 may supply D (6 bases each). The germline V gene has CDR1 SGHAT and CDR2 FQNNGV. The V end was cut by 6 bases, the J end by 5 bases, with 16 bases between. The CDR3 consists of 14 residues.

In the case of this clone: This specimen includes other DNA sequences encoding the same CDR3. The chain is built from TRBV7-9 and TRBJ1-4, with 9 nucleotides matching TRBD1. The J segment lost 5 bases and the V segment lost 4 bases, leaving 2 bases of the junction unmatched. This CDR3 comprises 14 residues. Germline CDR1 is SEHNR and CDR2 is FQNEAQ (reference sequence). This chain's CDR3 is CASSSGQGNEKLFF. The CDR3 DNA sequence: TGTGCCAGCAGCTCGGGACAGGGAAATGAAAAACTGTTTTTT.

The V and J genes are TRBV15 and TRBJ1-3, with D hard to call. V was trimmed by 5 bases and J by 8 bases, leaving 10 bases between them. Germline V lookup: CDR1 LNHNV, CDR2 YYDKDF (reference sequence). The CDR3 spans 12 residues. The chain's CDR3 is CATSPGRDTIYF. In nucleotides, the CDR3 is TGTGCCACCAGCCCCGGACGAGACACCATATATTTT.

The sample holds one count of this clone. The chain uses TRBV18 and TRBJ1-2; D unclear. Germline CDR1 and CDR2: KGHSH and LQKENI. The CDR3 is 12 residues long. The V end was cut by 3 bases, the J end by 4 bases, with 6 bases between. This chain's CDR3 is CASSPNTYGYTF. CDR3 bases: TGTGCCAGCTCACCGAACACCTATGGCTACACCTTC.

V gene TRBV7-2 combines with J gene TRBJ2-3; D is undetermined. Trimming stripped 3 bases from V and 3 bases from J, with 4 bases between. This CDR3 comprises 12 residues. Germline CDR1 SGHTA, CDR2 FQGNSA. CDR3 protein: CASSFLTDTQYF. CDR3 bases: TGTGCCAGCAGCTTCCTTACAGATACGCAGTATTTT.

Details on this clone: Other DNA sequences of this sample code for an identical CDR3. The genes are TRBV9 and TRBJ2-5, with D possibly being TRBD1 (5 bases). V was cut by 0 bases and J by 4 bases, with 10 bases left in between. The CDR3 runs to 14 residues. Looked up from germline, CDR1 is SGDLS and CDR2 is YYNGEE. The CDR3 DNA reads as TGTGCCAGCAGCGTAGTAGGGGCTTCAGAGACCCAGTACTTC. Amino acids: CASSVVGASETQYF.

This chain connects TRBV7-2 to TRBJ2-2; possibly TRBD2 for D (7 bases). The CDR3 length is 16 residues. Germline V gene data show CDR1 as SGHTA and CDR2 as FQGNSA. V was cut by 5 bases and J by 7 bases, with 20 bases left in between. Here the CDR3 reads CASSPSSGGGVGELFF. CDR3 in DNA: TGTGCCAGCAGCCCATCCAGCGGCGGGGGCGTCGGGGAGCTGTTTTTT.

A single count supports this clone. The chain uses TRBV2 and TRBJ2-4; D is perhaps TRBD2 (5 bases). V lost 2 bases to trimming and J lost 10 bases, with 9 bases between them. Germline V CDR1 and CDR2: SNHLY, FYNNEI. The CDR3 contains 12 residues. In nucleotides, the CDR3 is TGTGCCAGCAGTGAAACCCGGGGAATTCAGTACTTC. Amino acids: CASSETRGIQYF.

This clone was seen more than once but under ten times. The chain links TRBV6-1 to TRBJ1-5, with D unclear. The CDR3 is made up of 12 amino acids. Per germline, CDR1 MNHNS and CDR2 SASEGT. V was pared by 7 bases and J by 9 bases, with 13 bases between. For the CDR3, the DNA is TGTGCCAGCATGGGAGGGTGGCGGCCCCAGCATTTT. Translation gives CASMGGWRPQHF.

With regard to this clone: This specimen includes other DNA sequences encoding the same CDR3. This rearrangement joins TRBV7-9 to TRBJ2-3; tentatively, D is TRBD2 (5 bases). Trimming removed 1 base from V and 1 base from J, with 6 bases in between. Germline V gene sequence: CDR1 SEHNR, CDR2 FQNEAQ (reference sequence). This CDR3 comprises 14 residues. The CDR3 region has the DNA TGTGCCAGCAGCTTAGGAGCGGGCACAGATACGCAGTATTTT. Encoded protein: CASSLGAGTDTQYF. Together with reference TRBV7-9 and TRBJ2-3, the CDR3 gives the full variable domain: DTGVSQNPRHKITKRGQNVTFRCDPISEHNRLYWYRQTLGQGPEFLTYFQNEAQLEKSRLLSDRFSAERPKGSFSTLEIQRTEQGDSAMYLCASSLGAGTDTQYFGPGTRLTVL.

Concerning this clone: The sample contains more than one DNA sequence encoding this CDR3. The rearrangement links TRBV9 to TRBJ2-1; D is tentatively TRBD1 or TRBD2 (5 bases each). The length of the CDR3 is 12 residues. V was pared by 2 bases and J by 6 bases, with 6 bases between. The V gene's germline CDR1 is SGDLS and CDR2 YYNGEE. The CDR3 region has the DNA TGTGCCAGCAGCGTGGGGGTCAATGAGCAGTTCTTC. The encoded protein is CASSVGVNEQFF.

The chain is built from TRBV6-5 and TRBJ1-2, with TRBD1 as a possible D gene (5 bases). The CDR3 consists of 15 residues. V lost 0 bases and J lost 8, with 16 bases in between. Germline V gives CDR1 MNHEY, CDR2 SVGAGI. This CDR3 reads CASSYSDKLSGGYTF. In DNA form, the CDR3 reads TGTGCCAGCAGTTACTCGGACAAGCTTTCGGGAGGCTACACCTTC.

The V call is TRBV15, the J call TRBJ1-1; D is unclear. The CDR3 is made up of 14 amino acids. CDR1 and CDR2 from the germline V gene are LNHNV and YYDKDF (reference sequence). Trimming stripped 1 base from V and 0 bases from J, with 6 bases between. CDR3 in DNA: TGTGCCACCAGCAGAGTTACCATGAACACTGAAGCTTTCTTT. Encoded protein: CATSRVTMNTEAFF.

The chain employs TRBV18 and TRBJ2-7, with 9 bases lining up with TRBD2. Germline CDR1 is KGHSH and CDR2 is LQKENI. J gave up 2 bases and V 3 bases, and 5 bases lay outside the gene matches. The CDR3 has 15 residues. The CDR3 here is CASSPSSGTPYEQYF. CDR3 in DNA: TGTGCCAGCTCACCCTCTAGCGGGACCCCCTACGAGCAGTACTTC. The full variable domain, completed using reference TRBV18 and TRBJ2-7, is NAGVMQNPRHLVRRRGQEARLRCSPMKGHSHVYWYRQLPEEGLKFMVYLQKENIIDESGMPKERFSAEFPKEGPSILRIQQVVRGDSAAYFCASSPSSGTPYEQYFGPGTRLTVT.

The chain recombines TRBV25-1 with TRBJ1-2, with unresolved D. In germline, CDR1 is MGHDK, CDR2 SYGVNS. The V end lost 4 bases, the J end lost 4 bases, and 19 bases lay between the germline ends. CDR3 length: 16 residues. DNA of the CDR3: TGTGCCAGCAGTGCGATAGGAGATGGGTCGGTCTATGGCTACACCTTC. Protein: CASSAIGDGSVYGYTF.

This clone was observed once. The chain employs TRBV5-1 and TRBJ2-2; 9 positions agree with TRBD1. Germline V gene lookup returns CDR1 SGHRS and CDR2 YFSETQ. Trimming cost V 4 bases and J 4 bases; bases outside gene matches: 5. This CDR3 region has 15 residues. The CDR3 nucleotides read TGCGCCAGCAGCACGGACAGGGGTAGCACCGGGGAGCTGTTTTTT. Protein: CASSTDRGSTGELFF.

The chain is built from TRBV19 and TRBJ2-1, with 10 nucleotides matching TRBD1. Trimming at V came to 7 bases and at J to 3 bases, leaving 3 bases not matched to a gene. Germline lookup yields CDR1 LNHDA and CDR2 SQIVND (reference sequence). The CDR3 has 14 amino acids. CDR3 loop: CASTGTGDYNEQFF. Here the CDR3 DNA reads TGTGCCAGTACGGGGACAGGGGACTACAATGAGCAGTTCTTC.

The chain recombines TRBV7-2 with TRBJ2-1; D is undetermined. The V end lost 2 bases, the J end lost 12 bases, and 11 bases lay between the germline ends. CDR3 length: 12 amino acids. Germline V gene data show CDR1 as SGHTA and CDR2 as FQGNSA. CDR3 coding DNA: TGTGCCAGCAGCTTACTAACTCTAGGGCAGTTCTTC. This codes for CASSLLTLGQFF.

The chain links TRBV7-3 to TRBJ2-1, with a possible D match to TRBD2 (5 bases). The V end lost 5 bases, the J end lost 6 bases, and 14 bases lay between the germline ends. This CDR3 is built from 14 residues. Per germline, CDR1 SGHTA and CDR2 FQGTGA. The CDR3 protein is CASSGEGWFNEQFF. The CDR3, as DNA: TGTGCCAGCAGCGGTGAGGGCTGGTTCAATGAGCAGTTCTTC.